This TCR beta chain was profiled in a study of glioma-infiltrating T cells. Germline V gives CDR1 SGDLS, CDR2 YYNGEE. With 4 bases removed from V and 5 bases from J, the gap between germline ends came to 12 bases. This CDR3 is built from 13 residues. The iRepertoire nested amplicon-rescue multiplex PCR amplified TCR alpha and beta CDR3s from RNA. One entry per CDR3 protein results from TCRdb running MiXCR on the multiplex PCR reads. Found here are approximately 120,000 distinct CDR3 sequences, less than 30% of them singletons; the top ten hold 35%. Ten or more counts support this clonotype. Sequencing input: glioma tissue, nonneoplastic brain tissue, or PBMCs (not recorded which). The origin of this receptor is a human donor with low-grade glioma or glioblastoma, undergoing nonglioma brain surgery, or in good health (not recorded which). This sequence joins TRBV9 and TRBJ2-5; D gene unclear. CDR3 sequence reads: CASSYSSWETQYF. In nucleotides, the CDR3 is TGTGCCAGCAGCTATTCATCGTGGGAGACCCAGTACTTC. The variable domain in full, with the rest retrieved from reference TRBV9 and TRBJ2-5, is DSGVTQTPKHLITATGQRVTLRCSPRSGDLSVYWYQQSLDQGLQFLIQYYNGEERAKGNILERFSAQQFPDLHSELNLSSLELGDSALYFCASSYSSWETQYFGPGTRLLVL.